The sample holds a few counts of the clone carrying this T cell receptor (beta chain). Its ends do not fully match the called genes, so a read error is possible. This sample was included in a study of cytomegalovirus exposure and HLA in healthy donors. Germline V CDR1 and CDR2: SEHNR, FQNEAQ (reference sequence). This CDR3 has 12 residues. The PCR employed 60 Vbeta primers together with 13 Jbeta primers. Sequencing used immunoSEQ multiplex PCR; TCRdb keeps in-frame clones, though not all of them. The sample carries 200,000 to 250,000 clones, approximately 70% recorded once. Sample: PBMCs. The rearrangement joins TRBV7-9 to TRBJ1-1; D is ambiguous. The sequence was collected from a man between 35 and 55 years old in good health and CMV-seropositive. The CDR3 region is CSSSFKETEAFF. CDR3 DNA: TGTTCCAGCAGCTTCAAGGAGACTGAAGCTTTCTTT.